The 11 T cell receptor beta chains below all came from one sample that was sequenced in a study of blood T cells in healthy people across ages. A second PCR of 7 to 11 cycles used a sample-barcoded 5' primer and a J-beta primer mix. TCRdb reanalysed the 5' RACE reads using MiXCR and keeps one entry per CDR3 protein. The table records about 380,000 distinct CDR3 sequences, roughly half of them present only once. Sample: blood. The receptor set was obtained from a man between 60 and 70 years old in good health.

This chain connects TRBV7-9 to TRBJ1-2; D uncertain. V lost 6 bases and J 4 bases, leaving 9 bases between the germline ends. The CDR3 extends over 12 amino acids. In germline, CDR1 is SEHNR, CDR2 FQNEAQ (reference sequence). In DNA form, the CDR3 reads TGTGCCAGCAGTCAGACGGTCTATGGCTACACCTTC. Protein: CASSQTVYGYTF.

The V and J genes are TRBV20-1 and TRBJ2-1; 7 bases are a match to TRBD2. Germline V gives CDR1 DFQATT, CDR2 SNEGSKA (reference sequence). This CDR3 contains 15 residues. J was trimmed by 5 bases and V by 0 bases; bases with no gene match: 7. CDR3 region: CSARDWSGANNEQFF. The CDR3 DNA follows: TGCAGTGCTAGAGATTGGAGCGGGGCGAACAATGAGCAGTTCTTC.

This clonotype was seen at least ten times. The chain uses TRBV5-1 and TRBJ2-1; 9 bases line up with TRBD2. The germline CDR1 and CDR2 sequences are SGHRS and YFSETQ. V lost 4 bases, J lost 5 bases, and 4 bases stayed unmatched. CDR3 length: 14 residues. The CDR3 DNA is TGCGCCAGCAGCCCTAGCGGGGCGAACAATGAGCAGTTCTTC. It is translated as CASSPSGANNEQFF.

The rearrangement uses TRBV5-1 and TRBJ2-3; possibly TRBD2 for D (5 bases). Germline-derived CDR1 and CDR2 are SGHRS and YFSETQ. The CDR3 has 13 amino acids. The V end lost 2 bases, the J end lost 7 bases, and 11 bases lay between the germline ends. Here the CDR3 DNA reads TGCGCCAGCAGCTTCGGGGAAGTAAATACGCAGTATTTT. Residues: CASSFGEVNTQYF. Full variable domain (outside the CDR3, taken from reference TRBV5-1 and TRBJ2-3): KAGVTQTPRYLIKTRGQQVTLSCSPISGHRSVSWYQQTPGQGLQFLFEYFSETQRNKGNFPGRFSGRQFSNSRSEMNVSTLELGDSALYLCASSFGEVNTQYFGPGTRLTVL.

This clonotype was seen repeatedly, ten times or more. This rearrangement joins TRBV9 to TRBJ2-1; weak D call: TRBD1 (6 bases). V was cut by 4 bases and J by 7 bases, with 18 bases left in between. Germline CDR1 SGDLS, CDR2 YYNGEE. The CDR3 covers 15 residues. The DNA of the CDR3 is TGTGCCAGCAGCCCCAGACAGGAGCCTAGGAATGAGCAGTTCTTC. Amino acid sequence: CASSPRQEPRNEQFF.

The chain uses TRBV18 and TRBJ1-5; 8 positions agree with TRBD1. The germline V gene has CDR1 KGHSH and CDR2 LQKENI. This CDR3 is built from 16 residues. V was clipped by 3 bases and J by 0 bases; unmatched bases: 4. CDR3 sequence reads: CASSPTGARSNQPQHF. CDR3 nucleotide sequence: TGTGCCAGCTCACCGACAGGGGCTCGTAGCAATCAGCCCCAGCATTTT.

The CDR3 loop is CASSSFGDNIGTEQFF. The CDR3 region has the DNA TGTGCCAGCAGCTCCTTCGGGGACAACATAGGAACTGAGCAGTTCTTC. The chain combines TRBV27 with TRBJ2-1; tentatively, D is TRBD1 (6 bases). This CDR3 is 16 amino acids long. Germline CDR1 is MNHEY and CDR2 is SMNVEV (reference sequence). The V end was cut by 6 bases, the J end by 9 bases, with 24 bases between.

This clonotype was found a few times. V and J are TRBV28 and TRBJ2-1, with TRBD2 matching over 7 bases. The CDR3 is 17 amino acids. J lost 3 bases, V lost 1 base, and 9 bases had no gene match. The germline gives CDR1 MDHEN, CDR2 SYDVKM. DNA of the CDR3: TGTGCCAGCAGTTTATCCTTTTTGCGGGAGTTCTACAATGAGCAGTTCTTC. Its protein is CASSLSFLREFYNEQFF. Drawing the rest from reference TRBV28 and TRBJ2-1, the complete variable domain is DVKVTQSSRYLVKRTGEKVFLECVQDMDHENMFWYRQDPGLGLRLIYFSYDVKMKEKGDIPEGYSVSREKKERFSLILESASTNQTSMYLCASSLSFLREFYNEQFFGPGTRLTVL.

This chain uses TRBV28 with TRBJ1-1; TRBD1 might be the D (6 bases). V gave up 7 bases and J gave up 0 bases, with 18 bases separating them. CDR3 length equals 16 residues. Germline loops: CDR1 MDHEN, CDR2 SYDVKM. CDR3 amino acids: CASIITGRGLNTEAFF. The CDR3 DNA reads as TGTGCCAGCATTATAACAGGGCGGGGGTTGAACACTGAAGCTTTCTTT.

This chain links TRBV20-1 with TRBJ2-1; 15 bases map to TRBD2. Unmatched junction bases numbered 6, after V lost 3 bases and J lost 6 bases. Germline V gene lookup returns CDR1 DFQATT and CDR2 SNEGSKA (reference sequence). The CDR3 has 16 residues. The CDR3 DNA is TGCAGTGCTAGCTCTGGGACTAGCGGGAGGATCAATGAGCAGTTCTTC. Encoded protein: CSASSGTSGRINEQFF.

V and J are TRBV2 and TRBJ2-5; weak D call: TRBD1 (6 bases). Germline CDR1 SNHLY, CDR2 FYNNEI. This CDR3 comprises 13 residues. With 6 bases removed from V and 5 bases from J, the gap between germline ends came to 13 bases. The CDR3 reads CASRYRDGETQYF. CDR3 bases: TGTGCCAGCAGGTACAGGGACGGGGAGACCCAGTACTTC. Supplemented by reference TRBV2 and TRBJ2-5, the full variable domain reads EPEVTQTPSHQVTQMGQEVILRCVPISNHLYFYWYRQILGQKVEFLVSFYNNEISEKSEIFDDQFSVERPDGSNFTLKIRSTKLEDSAMYFCASRYRDGETQYFGPGTRLLVL.